This TCR beta chain was found in a study of identical twins. CDR1 and CDR2 (germline): LGHDT, YNNKEL (reference sequence). The CDR3 runs 14 residues. With V trimmed by 2 bases and J by 4 bases, 2 bases remained unmatched. Study outcomes and limitations: Excess sharing by twins proved weaker in beta out-of-frame sequences. Cord blood's abundant beta clonotypes had fewer insertions, unlike memory repertoires. The study reached conclusions through statistical analysis that was cross-sectional, not following the same donors.

TCRdb passed the 5' RACE reads through MiXCR, listing each CDR3 protein once. The sample yields about 570,000 distinct CDR3 sequences, around 9.6% seen once. This clonotype was seen ten or more times. The antigen remains undetermined. The same data also went into a second study, on yellow fever vaccine responses in identical twins. From that study: Reportedly, the T cell response mounted by twins to vaccine seemed partly convergent, partly personalized.

The TCR sequence derives from a woman aged 18-29 years in good health. The sequencing input was PBMCs. The chain has TRBV3-1 and TRBJ2-3; TRBD1 aligns across 8 bases. CDR3 in DNA: TGTGCCAGCAGCCAACAGGGGGCTCCAGATACGCAGTATTTT. Translation: CASSQQGAPDTQYF.